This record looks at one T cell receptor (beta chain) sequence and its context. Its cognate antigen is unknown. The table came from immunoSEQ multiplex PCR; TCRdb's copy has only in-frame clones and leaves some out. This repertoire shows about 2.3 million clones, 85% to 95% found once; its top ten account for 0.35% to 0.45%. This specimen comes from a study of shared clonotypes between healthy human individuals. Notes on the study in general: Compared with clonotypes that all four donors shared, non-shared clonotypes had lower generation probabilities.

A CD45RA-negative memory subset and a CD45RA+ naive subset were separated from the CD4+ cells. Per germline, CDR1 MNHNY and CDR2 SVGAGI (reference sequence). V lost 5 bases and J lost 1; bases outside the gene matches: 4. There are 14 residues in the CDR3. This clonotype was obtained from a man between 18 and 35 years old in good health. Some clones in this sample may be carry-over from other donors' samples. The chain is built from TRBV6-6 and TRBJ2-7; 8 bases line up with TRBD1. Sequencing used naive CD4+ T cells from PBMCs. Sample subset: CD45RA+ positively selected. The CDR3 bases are TGTGCCAGCAGTGACCGGGACAGGTCCTACGAGCAGTACTTC. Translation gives CASSDRDRSYEQYF.